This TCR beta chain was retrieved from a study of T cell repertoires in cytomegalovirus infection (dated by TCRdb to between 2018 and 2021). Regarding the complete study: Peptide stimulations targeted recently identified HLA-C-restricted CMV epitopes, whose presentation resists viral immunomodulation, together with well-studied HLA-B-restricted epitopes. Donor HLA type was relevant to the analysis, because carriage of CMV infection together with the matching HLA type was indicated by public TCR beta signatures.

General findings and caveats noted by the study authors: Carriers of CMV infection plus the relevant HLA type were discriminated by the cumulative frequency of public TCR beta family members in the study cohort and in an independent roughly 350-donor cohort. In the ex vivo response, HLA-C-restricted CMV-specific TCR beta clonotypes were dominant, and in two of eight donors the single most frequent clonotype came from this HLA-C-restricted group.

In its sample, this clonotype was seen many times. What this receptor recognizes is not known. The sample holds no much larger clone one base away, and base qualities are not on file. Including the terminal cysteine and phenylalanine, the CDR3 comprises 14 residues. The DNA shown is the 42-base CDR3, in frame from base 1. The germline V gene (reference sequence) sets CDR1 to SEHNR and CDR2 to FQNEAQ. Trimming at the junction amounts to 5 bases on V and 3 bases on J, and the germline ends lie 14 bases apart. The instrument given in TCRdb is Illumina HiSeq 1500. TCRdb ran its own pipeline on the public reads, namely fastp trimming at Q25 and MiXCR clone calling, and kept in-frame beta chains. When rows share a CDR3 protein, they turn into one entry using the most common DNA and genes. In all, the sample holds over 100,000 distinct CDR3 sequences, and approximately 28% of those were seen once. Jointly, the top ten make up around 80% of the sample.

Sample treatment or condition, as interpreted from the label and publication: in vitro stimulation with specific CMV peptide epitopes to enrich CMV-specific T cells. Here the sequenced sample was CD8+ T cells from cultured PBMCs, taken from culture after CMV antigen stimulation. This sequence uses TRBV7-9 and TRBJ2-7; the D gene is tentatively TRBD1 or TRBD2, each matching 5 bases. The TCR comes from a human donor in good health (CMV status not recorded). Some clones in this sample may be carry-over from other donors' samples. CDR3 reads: CASSNPGRSYEQYF. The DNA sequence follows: TGTGCCAGCAGCAATCCGGGACGGAGCTACGAGCAGTACTTC. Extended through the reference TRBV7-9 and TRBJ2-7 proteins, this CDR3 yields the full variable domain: DTGVSQNPRHKITKRGQNVTFRCDPISEHNRLYWYRQTLGQGPEFLTYFQNEAQLEKSRLLSDRFSAERPKGSFSTLEIQRTEQGDSAMYLCASSNPGRSYEQYFGPGTRLTVT.